This T cell receptor (beta chain) appears in the sequencing data of a study of blood T cell repertoires in COVID-19. Study overall: In each case, the material was cDNA or gDNA derived from T cells, B-cell-depleted T cells, or PBMCs.

Assay: immunoSEQ multiplex PCR; the TCRdb copy retains only in-frame clones and omits some. The table records fewer than 350,000 clones, 87% of them present only once. This CDR3 is 14 amino acids long. The V gene end was trimmed by 5 bases and the J gene end by 8 bases; junction bases not matched to a gene: 10. CDR1 and CDR2 (germline): SGHAT, FQNNGV. The genes are TRBV11-2 and TRBJ1-2, with 8 nucleotides matching TRBD1. Sequencing used PBMCs or T cells enriched from blood (not recorded which). This clonotype was sampled from a woman between 40 and 50 years old who had recovered from COVID-19. CDR3 loop: CASSLGQGGTGYTF. CDR3 nucleotide sequence: TGTGCCAGCAGCCTTGGACAGGGTGGCACGGGCTACACCTTC. The variable domain in full, completed from reference TRBV11-2 and TRBJ1-2, reads EAGVAQSPRYKIIEKRQSVAFWCNPISGHATLYWYQQILGQGPKLLIQFQNNGVVDDSQLPKDRFSAERLKGVDSTLKIQPAKLEDSAVYLCASSLGQGGTGYTFGSGTRLTVV.